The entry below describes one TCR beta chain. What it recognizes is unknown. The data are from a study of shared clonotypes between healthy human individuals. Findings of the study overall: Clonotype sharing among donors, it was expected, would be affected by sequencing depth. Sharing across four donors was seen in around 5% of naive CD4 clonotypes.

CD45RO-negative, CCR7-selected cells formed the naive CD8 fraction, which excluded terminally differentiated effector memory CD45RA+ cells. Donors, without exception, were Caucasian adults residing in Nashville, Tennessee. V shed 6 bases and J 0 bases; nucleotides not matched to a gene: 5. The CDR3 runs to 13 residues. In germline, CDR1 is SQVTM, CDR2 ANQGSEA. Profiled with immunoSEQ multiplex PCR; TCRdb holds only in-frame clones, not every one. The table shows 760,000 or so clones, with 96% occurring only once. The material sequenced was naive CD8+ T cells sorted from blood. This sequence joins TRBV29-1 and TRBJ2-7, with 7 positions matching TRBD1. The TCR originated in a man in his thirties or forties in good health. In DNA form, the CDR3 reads TGCAGCGTCCGGGACAGCTACTCCTACGAGCAGTACTTC. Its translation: CSVRDSYSYEQYF.